This TCR beta chain was recorded in a study of shared clonotypes between healthy human individuals. This CDR3 contains 11 residues. The germline V gene has CDR1 GTSNPN and CDR2 SVGIG (reference sequence). V was trimmed by 5 bases and J by 6 bases, leaving 8 bases between them. Assay: immunoSEQ multiplex PCR; the TCRdb copy retains only in-frame clones and omits some. The table includes just under 350,000 clones, around 79% detected once. V gene TRBV30 combines with J gene TRBJ2-4; perhaps TRBD1 as D (6 bases). Source material: memory CD4+ T cells sorted from blood. Subset denoted: CD45RA-negative fraction. This TCR derives from a young man in good health. The CDR3 reads CAWGQLNIQYF. Written as DNA, the CDR3 is TGTGCCTGGGGACAGCTAAACATTCAGTACTTC. Combining the CDR3 with reference TRBV30 and TRBJ2-4 gives the whole variable domain SQTIHQWPATLVQPVGSPLSLECTVEGTSNPNLYWYRQAAGRGLQLLFYSVGIGQISSEVPQNLSASRPQDRQFILSSKKLLLSDSGFYLCAWGQLNIQYFGAGTRLSVL.